The 2 T cell receptor beta chains presented below share a single source sample, sequenced in a study of glioma-infiltrating T cells after dendritic cell vaccination. Time point noted: after dendritic cell vaccination, including at tumor progression/relapse. Measured with immunoSEQ multiplex PCR; TCRdb has only the in-frame clones, and not every one. The sample has roughly 88,000 clones, approximately 75% seen once. The specimen comprised blood, sampled after dendritic cell vaccination. These receptors originate from a human donor with glioblastoma.

This chain uses TRBV6-5 with TRBJ2-7, with 11 bases that match TRBD2. J gave up 3 bases and V 5 bases, and 6 bases lay outside the gene matches. Germline values: CDR1 MNHEY, CDR2 SVGAGI. CDR3 length: 15 amino acids. The CDR3 coding sequence is TGTGCCAGCAGTCCGACTAGCGGGATGATCTACGAGCAGTACGTC. It encodes CASSPTSGMIYEQYV.

The chain couples TRBV5-1 to TRBJ2-3; 12 bases align to TRBD1. The J segment lost 4 bases and the V segment lost 4 bases, leaving 7 bases of the junction unmatched. This CDR3 is built from 16 residues. Germline CDR1 reads SGHRS; CDR2 reads YFSETQ. The CDR3 protein is CASSLGTGGWADTQYF. The CDR3 DNA reads TGCGCCAGCAGCCTGGGGACAGGGGGCTGGGCAGATACGCAGTATTTT.